This T cell receptor beta chain was found in a study of OX40 agonist ivuxolimab in advanced cancers. The J segment lost 4 bases and the V segment lost 5 bases, leaving 7 bases of the junction unmatched. This CDR3 has 15 residues. Germline loops: CDR1 SEHNR, CDR2 FQNEAQ (reference sequence). TCRdb keeps only in-frame clones here, not all; method: immunoSEQ multiplex PCR. The sample comprises 50,000 or so clones, more than 80% of which are singletons, and approximately 0.7% rests with the top ten. This clonotype originated in an adult with an advanced solid tumor such as melanoma, head and neck, liver or kidney cancer. The chain recombines TRBV7-9 with TRBJ2-2; 7 nucleotides line up with TRBD1. This material consisted of CD4+ or CD8+ T cells sorted from blood, taken in a trial of the OX40 agonist ivuxolimab. The CDR3 bases are TGTGCCAGCAGCAAGCTGAGACAGGGCACCGGGGAGCTGTTTTTT. It is translated as CASSKLRQGTGELFF.